The rows below give T cell receptor beta chains drawn from one sample of a study of T cells expressing NK-cell markers. TCRdb reprocessed the 5' RACE reads and stores each CDR3 protein as one record, lacking DNA. This sample's table reports approximately 170,000 distinct CDR3 sequences. Sequenced sample: blood T cells: a sorted CD56 or NKG2C T cell subset, CD4+ or CD8+ T cells, or bulk PBMC T cells (not recorded which). The receptors come from a man aged 18 to 69 in good health. The CDR3 runs from the conserved cysteine through the conserved F or W. The order of the fields is V gene, J gene, CDR3 protein.

>TRBV14|TRBJ2-7
CASSGGQALSYEQYF
>TRBV4-1|TRBJ2-2
CASSHFGTNTGELFF
>TRBV2|TRBJ2-7
CASSPDTATYEQYF
>TRBV2|TRBJ2-5
CASSDQGGGETQYF
>TRBV12-3/TRBV12-4|TRBJ1-1
CASSLGTDEAFF
>TRBV11-3|TRBJ2-2
CASSLRLAGAGPGELFF
>TRBV3-1|TRBJ1-5
CASSQGGENNQPQHF
>TRBV15|TRBJ1-2
CATSRDQGTGYGYTF
>TRBV7-9|TRBJ1-6
CASSPDPRAPLHF
>TRBV20-1|TRBJ2-3
CSARDGVRGDTDTQYF
>TRBV11-2|TRBJ1-2
CASSPTPDSGRYGYTF
>TRBV7-9|TRBJ2-3
CASSFPSTLGTTDTQYF
>TRBV4-1|TRBJ2-1
CASSQDQGLAGDNEQFF
>TRBV7-7|TRBJ2-5
CASATAPTQETQYF
>TRBV7-9|TRBJ1-5
CASSPPGGAQPQHF
>TRBV7-9|TRBJ1-2
CASSPTPGQGIYGYTF
>TRBV3-1|TRBJ2-5
CASSHVRGPYQETQYF